Listed below are T cell receptor beta chains from one sample, sequenced in a study of shared clonotypes between healthy human individuals. This table comes from immunoSEQ multiplex PCR, and its TCRdb copy is limited to in-frame clones, with some not included. The sample lists under 2.5 million clones, 85% to 95% occurring once. Sequenced material: naive CD4+ T cells from PBMCs. These receptors were obtained from a man aged 18 to 30 in good health. Some clones in this sample may be carry-over from other donors' samples. CDR3s include the opening cysteine and the closing phenylalanine or tryptophan. A D gene is named only where the DNA matches it firmly. A clone size is listed for some rows: how often the clone was seen (once, few, many), or a class if it is expanded.

v_gene: TRBV28; d_gene: TRBD2; abundance: NA; j_gene: TRBJ2-1; CDR3aa: CASSLSRTAGARGGYNEQFF; CDR3nt: TGTGCCAGCAGTTTATCCCGCACAGCGGGAGCTCGCGGGGGTTACAATGAGCAGTTCTTC
v_gene: TRBV28; d_gene: NA; abundance: NA; j_gene: TRBJ1-2; CDR3aa: CASGRAGDINYGYTF; CDR3nt: TGTGCCAGCGGCCGCGCCGGCGACATTAACTATGGCTACACCTTC
v_gene: TRBV5-1; d_gene: NA; abundance: NA; j_gene: TRBJ1-1; CDR3aa: CASKEGPEAFF; CDR3nt: TGCGCCAGTAAGGAAGGACCTGAAGCTTTCTTT
v_gene: TRBV4-3; d_gene: NA; abundance: NA; j_gene: TRBJ1-6; CDR3aa: CASSQMAGAANSPLHF; CDR3nt: TGCGCCAGCAGCCAAATGGCTGGGGCAGCTAATTCACCCCTCCACTTT
v_gene: TRBV2; d_gene: NA; abundance: NA; j_gene: TRBJ1-5; CDR3aa: CASRNGGTSNQPQHF; CDR3nt: TGTGCCAGCAGGAACGGGGGGACTAGCAATCAGCCCCAGCATTTT
v_gene: TRBV5-4; d_gene: NA; abundance: NA; j_gene: TRBJ1-1; CDR3aa: CASSLGRGTEAFF; CDR3nt: TGTGCCAGCAGCTTGGGCAGGGGCACTGAAGCTTTCTTT
v_gene: TRBV28; d_gene: NA; abundance: NA; j_gene: TRBJ2-2; CDR3aa: CASSFLSPNTGELFF; CDR3nt: TGTGCCAGCAGTTTTCTGTCGCCGAACACCGGGGAGCTGTTTTTT
v_gene: TRBV5-1; d_gene: NA; abundance: NA; j_gene: TRBJ2-1; CDR3aa: CASSRRDSSYNEQFF; CDR3nt: TGCGCCAGCAGCCGACGGGACTCCTCCTACAATGAGCAGTTCTTC
v_gene: TRBV9; d_gene: TRBD1; abundance: once; j_gene: TRBJ1-2; CDR3aa: CASSSTGVRGDYGYTF; CDR3nt: TGTGCCAGCAGCTCAACAGGGGTTCGGGGGGACTATGGCTACACCTTC
v_gene: TRBV28; d_gene: NA; abundance: NA; j_gene: TRBJ1-2; CDR3aa: CASSLSPAYGYTF; CDR3nt: TGTGCCAGCAGTTTATCCCCCGCGTATGGCTACACCTTC
v_gene: TRBV29-1; d_gene: NA; abundance: NA; j_gene: TRBJ2-2; CDR3aa: CSVVGAGRGNTGELFF; CDR3nt: TGCAGCGTTGTAGGGGCGGGACGGGGGAACACCGGGGAGCTGTTTTTT
v_gene: TRBV19; d_gene: TRBD1; abundance: NA; j_gene: TRBJ1-5; CDR3aa: CASRGRGSGQPQHF; CDR3nt: TGTGCCAGTAGAGGCAGGGGGTCAGGGCAGCCCCAGCATTTT
v_gene: TRBV2; d_gene: NA; abundance: NA; j_gene: TRBJ1-1; CDR3aa: CASKTGVNTEAFF; CDR3nt: TGTGCCAGCAAAACAGGAGTGAACACTGAAGCTTTCTTT
v_gene: TRBV28; d_gene: TRBD2; abundance: NA; j_gene: TRBJ2-7; CDR3aa: CASSLGLAGYEQYF; CDR3nt: TGTGCCAGCAGTTTAGGACTAGCGGGATACGAGCAGTACTTC
v_gene: TRBV5-1; d_gene: NA; abundance: once; j_gene: TRBJ1-1; CDR3aa: CASSIQPRGVLNTEAFF; CDR3nt: TGCGCCAGCAGCATCCAACCCCGGGGGGTCCTGAACACTGAAGCTTTCTTT
v_gene: TRBV10-3; d_gene: NA; abundance: NA; j_gene: TRBJ2-5; CDR3aa: CAIKLGGQQETQYF; CDR3nt: TGTGCCATCAAGCTTGGGGGTCAACAAGAGACCCAGTACTTC
v_gene: TRBV6-6; d_gene: NA; abundance: once; j_gene: TRBJ2-7; CDR3aa: CATYSVAPYEQYF; CDR3nt: TGTGCCACATATAGCGTCGCACCCTACGAGCAGTACTTC
v_gene: TRBV18; d_gene: NA; abundance: few; j_gene: TRBJ1-1; CDR3aa: CASSAITEAFF; CDR3nt: TGTGCCAGCTCAGCCATCACTGAAGCTTTCTTT
v_gene: TRBV5-1; d_gene: TRBD1; abundance: NA; j_gene: TRBJ2-1; CDR3aa: CASSSGQGTYNEQFF; CDR3nt: TGCGCCAGCAGCTCTGGACAGGGTACCTACAATGAGCAGTTCTTC
v_gene: TRBV7-2; d_gene: TRBD1; abundance: NA; j_gene: TRBJ1-5; CDR3aa: CASSTRTGGSNQPQHF; CDR3nt: TGTGCCAGCAGCACAAGGACAGGGGGCAGCAATCAGCCCCAGCATTTT
v_gene: TRBV6-5; d_gene: NA; abundance: NA; j_gene: TRBJ2-4; CDR3aa: CASSSGPNKNIQYF; CDR3nt: TGTGCCAGCAGTTCCGGCCCGAACAAAAACATTCAGTACTTC
v_gene: TRBV5-1; d_gene: NA; abundance: NA; j_gene: TRBJ1-5; CDR3aa: CASSPLDSTNQPQHF; CDR3nt: TGCGCCAGCAGCCCGCTGGACAGTACCAATCAGCCCCAGCATTTT
v_gene: TRBV13; d_gene: NA; abundance: NA; j_gene: TRBJ2-1; CDR3aa: CASSLNEQFF; CDR3nt: TGTGCCAGCAGCCTCAATGAGCAGTTCTTC
v_gene: TRBV7-9; d_gene: NA; abundance: NA; j_gene: TRBJ2-5; CDR3aa: CASSLNQGAQRKTQYF; CDR3nt: TGTGCCAGCAGCTTGAATCAGGGCGCCCAACGCAAGACCCAGTACTTC
v_gene: TRBV25-1; d_gene: NA; abundance: NA; j_gene: TRBJ1-2; CDR3aa: CASRQGHPYGYTF; CDR3nt: TGTGCCAGCAGGCAGGGCCACCCATATGGCTACACCTTC
v_gene: TRBV9; d_gene: NA; abundance: NA; j_gene: TRBJ2-1; CDR3aa: CASSITLGYNEQFF; CDR3nt: TGTGCCAGCAGCATTACCTTAGGGTACAATGAGCAGTTCTTC
v_gene: TRBV28; d_gene: TRBD1; abundance: NA; j_gene: TRBJ2-7; CDR3aa: CASSFLTGTGYEQYF; CDR3nt: TGTGCCAGCAGTTTCTTAACCGGGACAGGGTACGAGCAGTACTTC
v_gene: TRBV7-9; d_gene: NA; abundance: NA; j_gene: TRBJ2-3; CDR3aa: CASIKLNRDATDTQYF; CDR3nt: TGTGCCAGCATTAAATTGAACAGGGATGCAACAGATACGCAGTATTTT
v_gene: TRBV2; d_gene: NA; abundance: NA; j_gene: TRBJ2-7; CDR3aa: CASSERAEQYF; CDR3nt: TGTGCCAGCAGTGAACGGGCCGAGCAGTACTTC
v_gene: TRBV4-2; d_gene: NA; abundance: NA; j_gene: TRBJ1-1; CDR3aa: CASSRPRDYLYEAFF; CDR3nt: TGTGCCAGCAGCCGTCCCCGGGACTATCTTTACGAAGCTTTCTTT
v_gene: TRBV5-1; d_gene: NA; abundance: NA; j_gene: TRBJ2-3; CDR3aa: CASRPDGGSTDTQYF; CDR3nt: TGCGCCAGCAGGCCCGATGGCGGTAGCACAGATACGCAGTATTTT
v_gene: TRBV27; d_gene: TRBD1; abundance: NA; j_gene: TRBJ2-7; CDR3aa: CASSFSAGTVSYEQYF; CDR3nt: TGTGCCAGCAGTTTTTCTGCCGGGACAGTATCCTACGAGCAGTACTTC
v_gene: TRBV2; d_gene: TRBD1; abundance: NA; j_gene: TRBJ2-5; CDR3aa: CASMGRGRETQYF; CDR3nt: TGTGCCAGCATGGGCAGGGGGCGAGAGACCCAGTACTTC
v_gene: TRBV6-1; d_gene: NA; abundance: NA; j_gene: TRBJ1-1; CDR3aa: CASKIRGGDTEAFF; CDR3nt: TGTGCCAGCAAAATCAGGGGTGGTGACACTGAAGCTTTCTTT
v_gene: TRBV12-5; d_gene: TRBD1; abundance: NA; j_gene: TRBJ2-1; CDR3aa: CASALVLGGTGDLAPPDNEQFF; CDR3nt: TGTGCTAGTGCCTTGGTTCTTGGGGGGACAGGGGATCTAGCGCCCCCCGACAATGAGCAGTTCTTC